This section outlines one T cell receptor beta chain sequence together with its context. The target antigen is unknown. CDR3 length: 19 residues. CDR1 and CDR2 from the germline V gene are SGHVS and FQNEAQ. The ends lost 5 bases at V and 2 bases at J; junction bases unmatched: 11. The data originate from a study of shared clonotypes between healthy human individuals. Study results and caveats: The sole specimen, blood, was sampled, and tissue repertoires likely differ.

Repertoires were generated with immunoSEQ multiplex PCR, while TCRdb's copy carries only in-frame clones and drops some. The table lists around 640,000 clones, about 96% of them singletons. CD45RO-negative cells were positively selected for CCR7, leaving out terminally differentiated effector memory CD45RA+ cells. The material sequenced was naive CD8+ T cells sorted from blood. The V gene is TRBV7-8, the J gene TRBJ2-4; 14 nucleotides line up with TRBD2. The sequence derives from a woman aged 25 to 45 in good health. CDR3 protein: CASSTGLAGGPDTKNIQYF. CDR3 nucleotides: TGTGCCAGCAGCACCGGACTAGCGGGAGGCCCGGATACCAAAAACATTCAGTACTTC.